This entry lists 14 T cell receptor beta chains sequenced from one sample in a study of CD8+ T cells in alopecia areata. Following extraction, RNA underwent reverse transcription to cDNA, which served as the sequencing template. Generated by immunoSEQ multiplex PCR, the TCRdb table keeps only in-frame clones and is missing some. The table records 150,000 to 200,000 clones, about 60% of them present only once. The sequences come from CD4+ T cells sorted from blood, collected at week 0. These receptors all come from a human donor with alopecia areata.

The CDR3 region has the DNA TGTGCCAGCAGCTCGGGACTAGCGGGGGGGTACCAAGAGACCCAGTACTTC. This translates into CASSSGLAGGYQETQYF. This rearrangement joins TRBV7-9 to TRBJ2-5; 16 nucleotides line up with TRBD2. Trimming at V came to 4 bases and at J to 0 bases, leaving 2 bases not matched to a gene. The CDR3 sequence is 17 residues long. Germline CDR1 is SEHNR and CDR2 is FQNEAQ (reference sequence).

This clone was detected once. The J gene is TRBJ2-7, the V gene TRBV29-1; a weak D match, TRBD2 (6 bases). This CDR3 is 13 amino acids long. V was cut by 4 bases and J by 2 bases, with 12 bases left in between. CDR1 and CDR2 from the germline V gene are SQVTM and ANQGSEA. CDR3 nucleotide sequence: TGCAGCGTTGGTAGCGGCGGACCCTACGAGCAGTACTTC. This translates into CSVGSGGPYEQYF.

This chain connects TRBV5-1 to TRBJ2-2, with 8 bases identical to TRBD1. Germline loops: CDR1 SGHRS, CDR2 YFSETQ. The CDR3 is 14 residues long. V dropped 4 bases and J dropped 7; count of bases not matched to a gene: 6. The CDR3 is CASSARTGSGELFF. The DNA of the CDR3 is TGCGCCAGCAGCGCGCGGACAGGGAGCGGGGAGCTGTTTTTT.

This chain uses TRBV30 with TRBJ1-6, with D unresolved. The CDR3 is 18 residues long. CDR1 and CDR2 (germline): GTSNPN, SVGIG (reference sequence). The ends were cut back, 0 bases at V and 5 bases at J, with 20 bases in the middle. CDR3 nucleotide sequence: TGTGCCTGGAGTGTAGCCCTACCCAGACCGAGGGATAATTCACCCCTCCACTTT. It encodes CAWSVALPRPRDNSPLHF.

The chain carries TRBV10-3 and TRBJ1-1; D gene unclear. CDR3 length: 12 amino acids. Deletions cut 6 bases from V and 1 base from J, with 6 bases between. CDR1 and CDR2 from the germline V gene are ENHRY and SYGVKD. CDR3: CAISQANTEAFF. In DNA form, the CDR3 reads TGTGCCATCAGCCAAGCGAACACTGAAGCTTTCTTT.

This clone was seen only a few times. V is TRBV19 and J is TRBJ2-1; weak D call: TRBD2 (5 bases). From germline, CDR1 is LNHDA and CDR2 SQIVND (reference sequence). Trimming removed 5 bases at V and 10 bases at J, with 15 bases between. CDR3 length: 13 residues. CDR3 amino acids: CASSAETIAEQFF. DNA of the CDR3: TGTGCCAGTAGTGCCGAGACTATAGCGGAGCAGTTCTTC.

The V gene is TRBV7-9, the J gene TRBJ1-1; D is unresolved. The CDR3 is 11 residues long. The V end was cut by 4 bases, the J end by 14 bases, with 14 bases between. Germline CDR1 and CDR2: SEHNR and FQNEAQ (reference sequence). CDR3 DNA sequence: TGTGCCAGCAGCTCTCAGTGGAAGGCCTTCTTT. It encodes CASSSQWKAFF.

The chain employs TRBV6-1 and TRBJ1-2; 7 bases match TRBD1. The CDR3 has 13 amino acids. The J segment lost 7 bases and the V segment lost 6 bases, leaving 8 bases of the junction unmatched. The germline gives CDR1 MNHNS, CDR2 SASEGT. CDR3 DNA sequence: TGTGCCAGCAGCAGACAGGGCGGGGTTGGCTACACCTTC. It encodes CASSRQGGVGYTF.

The rearrangement links TRBV5-6 to TRBJ2-7; TRBD2 might be the D (5 bases). Germline values: CDR1 SGHDT, CDR2 YYEEEE. The CDR3 runs 14 residues. The V end lost 0 bases, the J end lost 2 bases, and 9 bases lay between the germline ends. CDR3 in DNA: TGTGCCAGCAGCTTGGGGCTGGGAGCCTACGAGCAGTACTTC. Its translation: CASSLGLGAYEQYF.

Only a few counts were recorded for this clone. DNA for the CDR3: TGTGCCAGTAAGTCAGGGATCAGTGAAGCTTTCTTT. It is translated as CASKSGISEAFF. The chain recombines TRBV19 with TRBJ1-1; D is possibly TRBD1 (5 bases). V gave up 7 bases and J gave up 7 bases, with 13 bases separating them. From germline, CDR1 is LNHDA and CDR2 SQIVND (reference sequence). The CDR3 extends over 12 amino acids.

The chain recombines TRBV4-1 with TRBJ1-2; D gene unclear. The CDR3 covers 13 residues. Per the germline V gene, CDR1 is MGHRA and CDR2 is YSYEKL. V was clipped by 0 bases and J by 8 bases, with 10 bases between them. The CDR3 nucleotides are TGCGCCAGCAGCCAAGATGATCTGAGGGGCTACACCTTC. Translated: CASSQDDLRGYTF.

This clone was seen ten or more times. CDR3 amino acids: CASSQDQGFGEQYF. The CDR3 DNA follows: TGCGCCAGCAGCCAAGATCAGGGATTCGGCGAGCAGTACTTC. V and J are TRBV4-1 and TRBJ2-7, with D possibly matching TRBD1 (5 bases). The V gene's germline CDR1 is MGHRA and CDR2 YSYEKL. CDR3 size: 14 residues. Trimming removed 0 bases from V and 6 bases from J, with 12 bases in between.

The chain employs TRBV10-3 and TRBJ1-5, with D possibly matching TRBD1 (5 bases). The CDR3 extends over 15 amino acids. The V and J ends lost 3 bases and 0 bases respectively, with 9 bases between them. The germline CDR1 and CDR2 sequences are ENHRY and SYGVKD. The chain's CDR3 is CAISDEGPSNQPQHF. DNA of the CDR3: TGTGCCATCAGTGACGAGGGACCTAGCAATCAGCCCCAGCATTTT.

The V gene is TRBV11-2, the J gene TRBJ1-6, with a possible D match to TRBD1 (5 bases). Germline V gene sequence: CDR1 SGHAT, CDR2 FQNNGV. V was shortened by 6 bases and J by 6 bases, with 9 bases between the two germline ends. The length of the CDR3 is 13 residues. The CDR3 coding sequence is TGTGCCAGCAGTCGCAGGGCTAATTCACCCCTCCACTTT. It codes for CASSRRANSPLHF.